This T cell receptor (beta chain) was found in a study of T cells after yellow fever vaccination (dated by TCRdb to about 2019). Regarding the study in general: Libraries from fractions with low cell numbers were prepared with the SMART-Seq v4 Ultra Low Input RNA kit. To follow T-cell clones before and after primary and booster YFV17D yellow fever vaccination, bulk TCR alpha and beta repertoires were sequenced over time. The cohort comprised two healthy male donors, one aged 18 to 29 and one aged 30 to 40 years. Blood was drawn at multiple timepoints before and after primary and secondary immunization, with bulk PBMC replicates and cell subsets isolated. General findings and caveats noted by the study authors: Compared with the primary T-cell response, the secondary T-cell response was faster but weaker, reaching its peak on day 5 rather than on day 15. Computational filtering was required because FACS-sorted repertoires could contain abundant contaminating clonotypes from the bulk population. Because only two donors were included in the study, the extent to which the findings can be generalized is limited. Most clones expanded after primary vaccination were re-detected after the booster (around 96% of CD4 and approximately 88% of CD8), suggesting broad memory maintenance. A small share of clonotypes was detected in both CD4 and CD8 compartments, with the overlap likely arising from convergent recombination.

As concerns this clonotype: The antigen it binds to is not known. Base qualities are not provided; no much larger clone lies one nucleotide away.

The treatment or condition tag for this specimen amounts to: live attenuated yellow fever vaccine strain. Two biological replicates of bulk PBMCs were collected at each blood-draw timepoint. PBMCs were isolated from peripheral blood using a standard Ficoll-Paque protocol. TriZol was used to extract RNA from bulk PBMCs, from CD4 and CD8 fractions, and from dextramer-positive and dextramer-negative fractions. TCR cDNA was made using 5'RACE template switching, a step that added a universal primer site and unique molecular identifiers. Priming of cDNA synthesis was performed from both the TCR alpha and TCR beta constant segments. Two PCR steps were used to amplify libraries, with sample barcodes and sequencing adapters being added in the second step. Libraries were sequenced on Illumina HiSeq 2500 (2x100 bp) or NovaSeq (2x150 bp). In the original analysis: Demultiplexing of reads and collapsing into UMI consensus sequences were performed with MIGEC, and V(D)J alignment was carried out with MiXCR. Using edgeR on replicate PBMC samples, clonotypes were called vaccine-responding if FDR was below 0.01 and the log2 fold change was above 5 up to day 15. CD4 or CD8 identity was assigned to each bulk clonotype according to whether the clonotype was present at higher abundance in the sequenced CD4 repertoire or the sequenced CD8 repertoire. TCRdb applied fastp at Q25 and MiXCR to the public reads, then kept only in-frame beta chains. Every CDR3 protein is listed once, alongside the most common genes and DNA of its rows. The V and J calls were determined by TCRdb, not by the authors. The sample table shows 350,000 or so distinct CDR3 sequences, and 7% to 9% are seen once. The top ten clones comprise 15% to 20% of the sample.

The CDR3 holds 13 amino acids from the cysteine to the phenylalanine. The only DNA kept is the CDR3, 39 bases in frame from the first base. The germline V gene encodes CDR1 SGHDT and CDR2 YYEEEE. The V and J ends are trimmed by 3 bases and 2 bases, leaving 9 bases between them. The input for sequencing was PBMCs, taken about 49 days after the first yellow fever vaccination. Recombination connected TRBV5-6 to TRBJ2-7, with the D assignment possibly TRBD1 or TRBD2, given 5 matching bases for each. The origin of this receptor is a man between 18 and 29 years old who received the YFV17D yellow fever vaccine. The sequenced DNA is TGTGCCAGCAGCTGGGGGATGCCCTACGAGCAGTACTTC. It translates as CASSWGMPYEQYF.